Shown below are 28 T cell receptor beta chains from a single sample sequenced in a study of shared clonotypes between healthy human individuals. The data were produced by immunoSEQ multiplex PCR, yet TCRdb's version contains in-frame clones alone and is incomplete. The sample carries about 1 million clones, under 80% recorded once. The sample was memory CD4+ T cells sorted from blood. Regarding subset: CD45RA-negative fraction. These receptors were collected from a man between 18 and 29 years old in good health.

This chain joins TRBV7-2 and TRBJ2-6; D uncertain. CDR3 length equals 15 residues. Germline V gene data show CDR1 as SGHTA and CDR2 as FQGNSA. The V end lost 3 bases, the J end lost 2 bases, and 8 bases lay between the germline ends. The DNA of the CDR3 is TGTGCCAGCAGCTTTCTAGGAACTGGGGCCAACGTCCTGACTTTC. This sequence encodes CASSFLGTGANVLTF.

The CDR3 nucleotides are TGTGCCAGCAGTGAAGCACTGGGGGTTTTACAAGAGACCCAGTACTTC. It yields the protein CASSEALGVLQETQYF. The chain is built from TRBV6-1 and TRBJ2-5; D possibly matches TRBD1 or TRBD2 (5 bases each). The CDR3 sequence is 16 residues long. The ends were cut back, 0 bases at V and 2 bases at J, with 13 bases in the middle. Germline CDR1 MNHNS, CDR2 SASEGT.

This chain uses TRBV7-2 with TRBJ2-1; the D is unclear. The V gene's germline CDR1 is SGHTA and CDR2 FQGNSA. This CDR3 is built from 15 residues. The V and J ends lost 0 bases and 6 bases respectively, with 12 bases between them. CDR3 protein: CASSLAFGSGNEQFF. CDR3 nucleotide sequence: TGTGCCAGCAGCTTAGCTTTCGGGTCGGGCAATGAGCAGTTCTTC.

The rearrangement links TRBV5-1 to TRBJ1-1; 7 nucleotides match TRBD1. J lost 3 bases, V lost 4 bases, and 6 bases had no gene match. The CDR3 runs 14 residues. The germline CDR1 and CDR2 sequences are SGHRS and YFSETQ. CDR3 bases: TGCGCCAGCAGCGACGGGACAGCCGACACTGAAGCTTTCTTT. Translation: CASSDGTADTEAFF.

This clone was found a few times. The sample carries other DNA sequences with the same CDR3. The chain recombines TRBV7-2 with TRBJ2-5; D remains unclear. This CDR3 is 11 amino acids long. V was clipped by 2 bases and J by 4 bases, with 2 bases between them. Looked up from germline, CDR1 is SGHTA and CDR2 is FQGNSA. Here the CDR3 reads CASSLTETQYF. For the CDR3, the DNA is TGTGCCAGCAGCTTAACAGAGACCCAGTACTTC.

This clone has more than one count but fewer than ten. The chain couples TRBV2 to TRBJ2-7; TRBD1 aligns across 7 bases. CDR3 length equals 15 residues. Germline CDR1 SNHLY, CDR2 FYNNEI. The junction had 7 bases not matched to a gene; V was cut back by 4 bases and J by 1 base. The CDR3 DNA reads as TGTGCCAGCAGTGCCGAGACAGGGCCTTCCTACGAGCAGTACTTC. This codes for CASSAETGPSYEQYF.

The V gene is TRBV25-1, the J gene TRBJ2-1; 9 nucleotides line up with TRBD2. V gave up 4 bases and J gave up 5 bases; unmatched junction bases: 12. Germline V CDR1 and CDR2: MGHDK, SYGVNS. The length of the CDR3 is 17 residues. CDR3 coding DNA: TGTGCCAGCAGTGCCATACAACTAGCGGGTACCGACAATGAGCAGTTCTTC. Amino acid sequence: CASSAIQLAGTDNEQFF.

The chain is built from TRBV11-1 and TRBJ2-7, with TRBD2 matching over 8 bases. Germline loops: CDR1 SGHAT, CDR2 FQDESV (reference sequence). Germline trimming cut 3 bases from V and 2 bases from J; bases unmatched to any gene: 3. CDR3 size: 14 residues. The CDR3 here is CASSLTSVTYEQYF. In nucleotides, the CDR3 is TGTGCCAGCAGCTTGACTAGCGTAACCTACGAGCAGTACTTC. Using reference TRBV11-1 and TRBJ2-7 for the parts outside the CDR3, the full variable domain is EAEVAQSPRYKITEKSQAVAFWCDPISGHATLYWYRQILGQGPELLVQFQDESVVDDSQLPKDRFSAERLKGVDSTLKIQPAELGDSAMYLCASSLTSVTYEQYFGPGTRLTVT.

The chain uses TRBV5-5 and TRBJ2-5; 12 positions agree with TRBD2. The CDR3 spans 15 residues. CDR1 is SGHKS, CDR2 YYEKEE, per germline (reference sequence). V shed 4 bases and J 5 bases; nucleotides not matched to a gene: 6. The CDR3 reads CASSGLAGLGETQYF. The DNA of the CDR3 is TGTGCCAGCAGCGGACTAGCGGGGCTGGGTGAGACCCAGTACTTC.

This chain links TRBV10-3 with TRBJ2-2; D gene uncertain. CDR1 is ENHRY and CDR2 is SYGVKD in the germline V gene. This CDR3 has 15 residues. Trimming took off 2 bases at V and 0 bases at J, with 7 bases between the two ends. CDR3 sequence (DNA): TGTGCCATCAGTGAGAGGAGTTCGAACACCGGGGAGCTGTTTTTT. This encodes CAISERSSNTGELFF.

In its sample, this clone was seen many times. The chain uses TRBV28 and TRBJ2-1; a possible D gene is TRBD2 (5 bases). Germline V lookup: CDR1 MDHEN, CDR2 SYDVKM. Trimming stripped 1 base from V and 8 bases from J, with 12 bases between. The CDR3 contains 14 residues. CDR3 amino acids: CASSLSRGNDEQFF. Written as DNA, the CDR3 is TGTGCCAGCAGTTTATCCAGAGGGAACGATGAGCAGTTCTTC.

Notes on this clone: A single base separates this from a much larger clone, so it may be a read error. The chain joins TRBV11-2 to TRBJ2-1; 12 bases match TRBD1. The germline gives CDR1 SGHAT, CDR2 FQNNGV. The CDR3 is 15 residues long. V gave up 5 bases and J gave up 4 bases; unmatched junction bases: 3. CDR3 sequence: CASSPGQGAYNEQFF. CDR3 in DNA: TGTGCCAGCAGCCCGGGACAGGGGGCTTACAATGAGCAGTTCTTC.

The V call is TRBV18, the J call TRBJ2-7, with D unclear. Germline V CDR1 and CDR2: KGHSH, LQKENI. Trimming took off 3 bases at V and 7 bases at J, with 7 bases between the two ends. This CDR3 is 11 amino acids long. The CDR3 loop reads CASSPLREQYF. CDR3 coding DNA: TGTGCCAGCTCACCGCTACGGGAGCAGTACTTC.

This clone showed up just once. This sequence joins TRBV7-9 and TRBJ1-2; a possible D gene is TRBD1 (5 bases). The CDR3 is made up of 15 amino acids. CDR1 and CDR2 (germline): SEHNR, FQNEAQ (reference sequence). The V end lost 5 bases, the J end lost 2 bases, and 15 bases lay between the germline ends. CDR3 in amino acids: CASSITGTLNYGYTF. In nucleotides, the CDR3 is TGTGCCAGCAGCATCACCGGGACGTTAAACTATGGCTACACCTTC.

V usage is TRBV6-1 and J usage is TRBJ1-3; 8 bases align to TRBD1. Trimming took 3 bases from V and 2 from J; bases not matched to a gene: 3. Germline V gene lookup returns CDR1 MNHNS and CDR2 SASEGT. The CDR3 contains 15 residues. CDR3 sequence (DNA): TGTGCCAGCAGTGAGCAACAGGGGGCTGGAAACACCATATATTTT. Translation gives CASSEQQGAGNTIYF.

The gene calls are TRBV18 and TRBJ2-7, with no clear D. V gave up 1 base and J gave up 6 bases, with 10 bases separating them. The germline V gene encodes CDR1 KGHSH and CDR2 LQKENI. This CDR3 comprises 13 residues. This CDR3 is CASSPQSGSEQYF. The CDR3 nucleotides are TGTGCCAGCTCACCACAATCAGGCTCCGAGCAGTACTTC.

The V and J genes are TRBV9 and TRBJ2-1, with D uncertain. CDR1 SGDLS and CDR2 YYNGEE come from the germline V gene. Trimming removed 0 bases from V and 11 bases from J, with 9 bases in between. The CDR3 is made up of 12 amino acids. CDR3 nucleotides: TGTGCCAGCAGCGTAGAGGATCTCCAGCAGTTCTTC. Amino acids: CASSVEDLQQFF. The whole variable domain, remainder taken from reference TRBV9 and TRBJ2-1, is DSGVTQTPKHLITATGQRVTLRCSPRSGDLSVYWYQQSLDQGLQFLIQYYNGEERAKGNILERFSAQQFPDLHSELNLSSLELGDSALYFCASSVEDLQQFFGPGTRLTVL.

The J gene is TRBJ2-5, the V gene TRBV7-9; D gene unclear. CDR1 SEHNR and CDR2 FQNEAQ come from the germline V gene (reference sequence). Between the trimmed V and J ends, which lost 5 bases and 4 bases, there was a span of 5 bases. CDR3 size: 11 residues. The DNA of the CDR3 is TGTGCCAGCAGCGGGGTAGAGACCCAGTACTTC. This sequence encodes CASSGVETQYF.

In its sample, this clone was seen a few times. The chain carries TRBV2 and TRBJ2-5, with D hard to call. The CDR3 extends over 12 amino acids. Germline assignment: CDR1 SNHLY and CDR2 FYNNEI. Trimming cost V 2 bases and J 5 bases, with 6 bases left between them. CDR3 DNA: TGTGCCAGCAGTGAATTCCGTGAGACCCAGTACTTC. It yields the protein CASSEFRETQYF.

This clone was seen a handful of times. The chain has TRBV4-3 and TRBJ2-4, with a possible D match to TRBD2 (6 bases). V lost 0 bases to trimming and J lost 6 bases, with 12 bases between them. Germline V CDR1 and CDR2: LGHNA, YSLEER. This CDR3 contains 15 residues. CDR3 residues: CASSQDGGARNIQYF. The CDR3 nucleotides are TGCGCCAGCAGCCAAGACGGAGGGGCGAGAAACATTCAGTACTTC.

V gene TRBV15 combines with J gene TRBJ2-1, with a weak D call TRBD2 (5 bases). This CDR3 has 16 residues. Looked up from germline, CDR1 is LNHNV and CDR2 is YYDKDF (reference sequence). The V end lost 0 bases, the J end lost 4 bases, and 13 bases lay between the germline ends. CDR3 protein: CATSRESRRSYNEQFF. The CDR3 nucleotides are TGTGCCACCAGCAGAGAGTCCCGGAGGTCATACAATGAGCAGTTCTTC.

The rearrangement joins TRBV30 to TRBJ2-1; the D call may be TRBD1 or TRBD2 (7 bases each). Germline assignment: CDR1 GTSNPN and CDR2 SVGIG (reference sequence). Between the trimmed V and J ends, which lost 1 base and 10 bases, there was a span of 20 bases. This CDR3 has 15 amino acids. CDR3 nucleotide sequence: TGTGCCTGGAGTGCCGGGACTCCCCAGGGGGGGGAGCAGTTCTTC. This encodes CAWSAGTPQGGEQFF. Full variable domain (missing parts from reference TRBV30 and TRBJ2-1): SQTIHQWPATLVQPVGSPLSLECTVEGTSNPNLYWYRQAAGRGLQLLFYSVGIGQISSEVPQNLSASRPQDRQFILSSKKLLLSDSGFYLCAWSAGTPQGGEQFFGPGTRLTVL.

The CDR3 sequence: CASRRLGGEQYF. In DNA form, the CDR3 reads TGTGCCAGTCGGAGGCTAGGGGGCGAGCAGTACTTC. V and J are TRBV6-1 and TRBJ2-7; D is possibly TRBD1 (6 bases). The V gene lost 9 bases and the J gene lost 6 bases, with 15 bases spanning the gap. The CDR3 contains 12 residues. CDR1 is MNHNS and CDR2 is SASEGT in the germline V gene.

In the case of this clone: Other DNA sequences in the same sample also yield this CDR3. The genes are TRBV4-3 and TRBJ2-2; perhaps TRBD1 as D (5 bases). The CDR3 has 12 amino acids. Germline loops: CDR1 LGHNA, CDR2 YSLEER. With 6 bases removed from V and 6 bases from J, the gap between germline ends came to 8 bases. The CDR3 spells CASSQGSGELFF. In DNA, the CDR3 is TGCGCCAGCAGTCAGGGATCCGGGGAGCTGTTTTTT.

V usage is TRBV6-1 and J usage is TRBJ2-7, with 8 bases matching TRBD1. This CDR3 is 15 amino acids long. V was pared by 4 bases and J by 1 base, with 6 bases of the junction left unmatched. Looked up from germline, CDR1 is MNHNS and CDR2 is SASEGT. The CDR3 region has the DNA TGTGCCAGCAGTGCGTGGACAGGGTTATCCTACGAGCAGTACTTC. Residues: CASSAWTGLSYEQYF.

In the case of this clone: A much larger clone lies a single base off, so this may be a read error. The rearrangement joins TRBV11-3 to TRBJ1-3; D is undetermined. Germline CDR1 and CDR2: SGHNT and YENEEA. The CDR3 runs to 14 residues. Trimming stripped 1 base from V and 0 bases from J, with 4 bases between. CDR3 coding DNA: TGTGCCAGCAGCTTAGGTGACTCTGGAAACACCATATATTTT. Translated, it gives CASSLGDSGNTIYF.

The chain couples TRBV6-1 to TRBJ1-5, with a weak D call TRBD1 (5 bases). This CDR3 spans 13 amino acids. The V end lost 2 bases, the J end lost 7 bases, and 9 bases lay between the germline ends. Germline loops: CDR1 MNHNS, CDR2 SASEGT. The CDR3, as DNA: TGTGCCAGCAGTGAACAGGGAGACCAGCCCCAGCATTTT. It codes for CASSEQGDQPQHF.

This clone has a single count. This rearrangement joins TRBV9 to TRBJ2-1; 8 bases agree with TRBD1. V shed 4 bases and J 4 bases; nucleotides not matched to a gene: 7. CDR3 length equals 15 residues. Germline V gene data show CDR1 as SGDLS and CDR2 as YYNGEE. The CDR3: CASSLLGQGYNEQFF. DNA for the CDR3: TGTGCCAGCAGCCTCCTCGGACAGGGATACAATGAGCAGTTCTTC.